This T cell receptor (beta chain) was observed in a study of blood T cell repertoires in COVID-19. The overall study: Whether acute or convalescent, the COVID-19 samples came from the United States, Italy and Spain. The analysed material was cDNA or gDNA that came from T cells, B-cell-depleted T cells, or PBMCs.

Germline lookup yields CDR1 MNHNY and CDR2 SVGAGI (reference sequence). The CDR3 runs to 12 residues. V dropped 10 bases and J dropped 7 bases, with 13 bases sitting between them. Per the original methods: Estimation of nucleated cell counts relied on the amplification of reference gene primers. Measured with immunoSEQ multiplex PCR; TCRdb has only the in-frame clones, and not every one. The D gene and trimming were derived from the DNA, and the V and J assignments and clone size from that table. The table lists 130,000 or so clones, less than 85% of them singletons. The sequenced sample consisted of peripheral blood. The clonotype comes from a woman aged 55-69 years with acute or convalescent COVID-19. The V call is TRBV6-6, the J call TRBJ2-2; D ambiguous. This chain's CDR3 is CATTPLNGELFF. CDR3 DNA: TGTGCCACCACCCCTCTAAACGGGGAGCTGTTTTTT.